The 3 T cell receptor beta chains below all came from one sample that was sequenced in a study of OX40 agonist ivuxolimab in advanced cancers. Some clones are missing from TCRdb's copy, which holds only in-frame ones; the method was immunoSEQ multiplex PCR. This table has 52,000 or so clones, about 85% appearing once. Sequences were derived from CD4+ or CD8+ T cells sorted from blood, sampled in a trial of the OX40 agonist ivuxolimab. These TCRs come from an adult with an advanced solid tumor such as melanoma, head and neck, liver or kidney cancer.

V is TRBV11-3 and J is TRBJ2-7; D is ambiguous. This CDR3 region has 9 residues. V lost 7 bases and J lost 6, with 4 bases in between. In germline, CDR1 is SGHNT, CDR2 YENEEA. The CDR3 loop is CASTGEQYF. The CDR3 DNA sequence: TGTGCCAGCACGGGCGAGCAGTACTTC.

This clone was counted only a few times. This chain uses TRBV11-1 with TRBJ2-2; D unclear. The V gene lost 6 bases and the J gene lost 7 bases, with 6 bases spanning the gap. Germline CDR1 reads SGHAT; CDR2 reads FQDESV (reference sequence). This CDR3 contains 11 residues. Here the CDR3 reads CASRRHGELFF. The DNA for the CDR3 is TGTGCCAGCAGGAGGCACGGGGAGCTGTTTTTT. Filled out from reference TRBV11-1 and TRBJ2-2, the complete variable domain reads EAEVAQSPRYKITEKSQAVAFWCDPISGHATLYWYRQILGQGPELLVQFQDESVVDDSQLPKDRFSAERLKGVDSTLKIQPAELGDSAMYLCASRRHGELFFGEGSRLTVL.

This clone was observed a handful of times. The rearrangement links TRBV29-1 to TRBJ2-7, with 7 bases lining up with TRBD1. Looked up from germline, CDR1 is SQVTM and CDR2 is ANQGSEA. Losses at the gene ends were 5 bases for V and 7 bases for J; bases not matched to a gene: 11. This CDR3 region has 13 residues. CDR3: CSVWTGVSKEQYF. In nucleotides, the CDR3 is TGCAGCGTTTGGACAGGCGTCTCTAAAGAGCAGTACTTC.